Each of the 22 T cell receptor beta chains below was sequenced from the same sample in a study of a mutant IDH1 vaccine in newly diagnosed glioma (dated by TCRdb to the early 2020s). This specimen's time point label, interpreted: week 11, during vaccination. A 20-mer mutant IDH1 peptide at 300 micrograms in Montanide made up each vaccine dose, which was injected subcutaneously together with topical imiquimod. The method was the immunoSEQ multiplex PCR assay. Entries here come from immuneACCESS through TCRdb and include only in-frame sequences with V and J called. Some clones fail to appear in such tables; in the studies checked, an unresolved V gene covers under half of the shortfall, and the cause of the remainder is unknown. Counted in this sample were around 25,000 clones; around 73% of them appeared once. Of the sample, approximately 8.3% is held by the ten largest clones. Antigen specificity for these receptors is unknown.

The sample in question was PBMCs, obtained from a glioma patient whose treatment included an IDH1 peptide vaccine. The receptors shown here come from a woman in her late teens or twenties with glioma.

The chain links TRBV11-2 to TRBJ2-5, with D perhaps given as TRBD1 or TRBD2 (5 bases each). This CDR3 is built from 16 residues. Germline CDR1 reads SGHAT; CDR2 reads FQNNGV. Trimming removed 0 bases from V and 5 bases from J, with 16 bases in between. CDR3 coding DNA: TGTGCCAGCAGCTTAGATCCGGGGACCAGGCCGGAGACCCAGTACTTC. Its protein product is CASSLDPGTRPETQYF.

The chain couples TRBV4-1 to TRBJ2-5, with D perhaps TRBD1 (6 bases). Trimming removed 4 bases from V and 4 bases from J, with 10 bases in between. The CDR3 sequence is 13 residues long. CDR1 and CDR2 (germline): MGHRA, YSYEKL. The CDR3 coding sequence is TGCGCCAGCAGCCTCACAGGGCTAGAGACCCAGTACTTC. Its protein product is CASSLTGLETQYF.

V usage is TRBV19 and J usage is TRBJ1-2; D unclear. In germline, CDR1 is LNHDA, CDR2 SQIVND (reference sequence). V gave up 4 bases and J gave up 4 bases, with 10 bases separating them. The CDR3 is 13 residues long. The CDR3 sequence: CASSSGVSYGYTF. The CDR3 DNA follows: TGTGCCAGTAGTAGTGGGGTCAGCTATGGCTACACCTTC.

This clone was found a few times. The V and J genes are TRBV18 and TRBJ1-4, with a possible D match to TRBD1 (5 bases). Germline CDR1 is KGHSH and CDR2 is LQKENI. The ends were cut back, 0 bases at V and 4 bases at J, with 9 bases in the middle. This CDR3 is 15 amino acids long. The CDR3 DNA sequence: TGTGCCAGCTCACCACCGGGGGAAAATAATGAAAAACTGTTTTTT. Translation: CASSPPGENNEKLFF.

The chain uses TRBV6-5 and TRBJ2-4, with D tentatively TRBD1 or TRBD2 (5 bases each). Trimming cost V 4 bases and J 15 bases, with 19 bases left between them. CDR3 length: 13 amino acids. Germline V CDR1 and CDR2: MNHEY, SVGAGI. CDR3 residues: CASSSAFGTPLYF. CDR3 DNA sequence: TGTGCCAGCAGTTCCGCCTTCGGGACCCCCCTGTACTTC.

CDR3 coding DNA: TGTGCCAGCAGCTTAAGTCCCACTCCGTACAATGAGCAGTTCTTC. Translation: CASSLSPTPYNEQFF. This chain connects TRBV7-8 to TRBJ2-1; D is uncertain. The V end lost 2 bases, the J end lost 4 bases, and 12 bases lay between the germline ends. The CDR3 has 15 residues. Germline V gives CDR1 SGHVS, CDR2 FQNEAQ.

This rearrangement joins TRBV11-2 to TRBJ2-7, with D uncertain. With 0 bases removed from V and 0 bases from J, the gap between germline ends came to 6 bases. The germline gives CDR1 SGHAT, CDR2 FQNNGV. This CDR3 region has 14 residues. The CDR3 sequence is CASSLDLSSYEQYF. CDR3 DNA: TGTGCCAGCAGCTTAGATTTGTCCTCCTACGAGCAGTACTTC.

The chain combines TRBV6-1 with TRBJ2-1, with D possibly being TRBD1 or TRBD2 (5 bases each). V was shortened by 1 base and J by 4 bases, with 11 bases between the two germline ends. From germline, CDR1 is MNHNS and CDR2 SASEGT. The CDR3 totals 15 residues. The CDR3 loop is CASSEGPGPYNEQFF. The CDR3 DNA sequence: TGTGCCAGCAGTGAAGGGCCGGGACCTTACAATGAGCAGTTCTTC.

The chain joins TRBV15 to TRBJ2-7, with a tentative D call TRBD1 (6 bases). CDR3 length: 13 residues. In germline, CDR1 is LNHNV, CDR2 YYDKDF (reference sequence). Trimming shortened V by 3 bases and J by 2 bases, and 8 bases separated the two germline ends. CDR3 amino acids: CATSRDSPYEQYF. In nucleotides, the CDR3 is TGTGCCACCAGCAGGGACAGCCCCTACGAGCAGTACTTC.

The rearrangement uses TRBV13 and TRBJ2-7, with a possible D match to TRBD1 (6 bases). CDR1 and CDR2 (germline): PRHDT, FYEKMQ (reference sequence). Trimming stripped 2 bases from V and 2 bases from J, with 13 bases between. This CDR3 has 15 residues. CDR3 protein: CASSLSTGQAYEQYF. CDR3 nucleotide sequence: TGTGCCAGCAGCTTAAGCACAGGGCAGGCCTACGAGCAGTACTTC.

This sequence joins TRBV27 and TRBJ1-4; D remains unclear. Germline V lookup: CDR1 MNHEY, CDR2 SMNVEV (reference sequence). V lost 3 bases and J 2 bases, leaving 10 bases between the germline ends. The CDR3 length is 15 residues. The CDR3 nucleotides read TGTGCCAGCAGTTTCGAGGCCGGGACTAATGAAAAACTGTTTTTT. Its translation: CASSFEAGTNEKLFF.

The chain combines TRBV6-6 with TRBJ2-7; 8 bases line up with TRBD1. With V trimmed by 9 bases and J by 6 bases, 13 bases remained unmatched. Germline CDR1 reads MNHNY; CDR2 reads SVGAGI (reference sequence). The CDR3 is 14 amino acids. CDR3: CASRVVQQGGEQYF. The CDR3 DNA sequence: TGTGCCAGTAGAGTAGTCCAACAGGGGGGCGAGCAGTACTTC.

The chain combines TRBV25-1 with TRBJ2-7; D call uncertain. CDR3 length equals 13 residues. With 3 bases removed from V and 2 bases from J, the gap between germline ends came to 8 bases. CDR1 and CDR2 (germline): MGHDK, SYGVNS. The CDR3 loop is CASSESFTYEQYF. As DNA, the CDR3 is TGTGCCAGCAGTGAGTCCTTCACCTACGAGCAGTACTTC.

V and J are TRBV6-5 and TRBJ2-7, with 12 bases that match TRBD2. Trimming removed 0 bases from V and 3 bases from J; junction bases left unmatched: 3. Germline loops: CDR1 MNHEY, CDR2 SVGAGI. The CDR3 extends over 16 amino acids. As DNA, the CDR3 is TGTGCCAGCAGTTACTCGCCGGGACTAGCGGGCTACGAGCAGTACTTC. Its translation is CASSYSPGLAGYEQYF.

As DNA, the CDR3 is TGTGCCTGGAGTGTCGGGGGGGCCCTGTTTTTT. Amino acids: CAWSVGGALFF. The genes are TRBV30 and TRBJ1-4, with D maybe TRBD1 (6 bases). V was pared by 0 bases and J by 14 bases, with 10 bases between. This CDR3 contains 11 residues. Germline V lookup: CDR1 GTSNPN, CDR2 SVGIG (reference sequence). The full variable domain, with the rest looked up from reference TRBV30 and TRBJ1-4, is SQTIHQWPATLVQPVGSPLSLECTVEGTSNPNLYWYRQAAGRGLQLLFYSVGIGQISSEVPQNLSASRPQDRQFILSSKKLLLSDSGFYLCAWSVGGALFFGSGTQLSVL.

The CDR3 is CASSGGWGGNQPQHF. The DNA for the CDR3 is TGTGCCAGCAGTGGGGGTTGGGGCGGCAATCAGCCCCAGCATTTT. V gene TRBV2 combines with J gene TRBJ1-5, with a tentative D call TRBD1 (5 bases). The V end was cut by 4 bases, the J end by 2 bases, with 12 bases between. CDR1 is SNHLY and CDR2 is FYNNEI in the germline V gene. The CDR3 totals 15 residues.

This chain links TRBV5-1 with TRBJ1-4; 8 bases fit TRBD1. The CDR3 is made up of 16 amino acids. V shed 4 bases, J shed 8 bases, and the junction held 13 bases outside the gene matches. The germline gives CDR1 SGHRS, CDR2 YFSETQ. This CDR3 is CASSGVSGQGREKLFF. The DNA of the CDR3 is TGCGCCAGCAGCGGGGTCTCCGGACAGGGAAGGGAAAAACTGTTTTTT.

The chain couples TRBV5-8 to TRBJ1-4; D is ambiguous. The CDR3 runs 14 residues. Germline CDR1 and CDR2: SGHTS and YDEGEE. V was clipped by 6 bases and J by 0 bases, with 9 bases between them. The CDR3 sequence is CASTLVTTNEKLFF. DNA of the CDR3: TGTGCCAGCACCCTCGTAACAACTAATGAAAAACTGTTTTTT.

This clone has more than one count but fewer than ten. The chain has TRBV28 and TRBJ2-2, with 7 bases that match TRBD1. The CDR3 length is 13 residues. Unmatched junction bases numbered 5, after V lost 9 bases and J lost 4 bases. Germline CDR1 and CDR2: MDHEN and SYDVKM. The CDR3 protein is CASAGGSTGELFF. For the CDR3, the DNA is TGTGCCAGTGCAGGGGGAAGCACCGGGGAGCTGTTTTTT.

In its sample, this clone was seen a few times. The genes are TRBV6-4 and TRBJ2-3, with 7 nucleotides matching TRBD1. The V gene's germline CDR1 is MRHNA and CDR2 SNTAGT. The CDR3 is made up of 14 amino acids. With V trimmed by 6 bases and J by 0 bases, 3 bases remained unmatched. The CDR3 loop reads CASSSGQSTDTQYF. The CDR3 DNA reads TGTGCCAGCAGCTCGGGACAGAGCACAGATACGCAGTATTTT.

The chain has TRBV6-1 and TRBJ2-2, with 8 nucleotides matching TRBD2. Germline-derived CDR1 and CDR2 are MNHNS and SASEGT. This CDR3 contains 15 residues. After removal of 5 bases from V and 1 base from J, the junction contained 3 bases not matched to a gene. The CDR3 reads CASSTSGRNTGELFF. As DNA, the CDR3 is TGTGCCAGCAGTACGAGCGGGAGGAACACCGGGGAGCTGTTTTTT.

The V call is TRBV27, the J call TRBJ2-7; D unclear. Germline V CDR1 and CDR2: MNHEY, SMNVEV (reference sequence). The CDR3 contains 12 residues. The V and J ends lost 3 bases and 0 bases respectively, with 3 bases between them. The CDR3 coding sequence is TGTGCCAGCAGTTTTAGCTCCTACGAGCAGTACTTC. Encoded protein: CASSFSSYEQYF.